These 31 T cell receptor beta chains originate from one sample sequenced in a study of OX40 agonist ivuxolimab in advanced cancers. The protocol was immunoSEQ multiplex PCR, while the TCRdb copy is restricted to in-frame clones and leaves out a portion. The sample records fewer than 90,000 clones, nearly 95% being singletons. Sequences were derived from CD4+ or CD8+ T cells sorted from blood, sampled in a trial of the OX40 agonist ivuxolimab. These receptors originate from an adult with an advanced solid tumor such as melanoma, head and neck, liver or kidney cancer.

The V call is TRBV9, the J call TRBJ1-2; 7 bases are a match to TRBD1. The germline CDR1 and CDR2 sequences are SGDLS and YYNGEE. This CDR3 spans 14 amino acids. The V gene end was trimmed by 5 bases and the J gene end by 3 bases; junction bases not matched to a gene: 7. In DNA, the CDR3 is TGTGCCAGCAGTCAAGCCAGGGGGGACTATGGCTACACCTTC. Its protein product is CASSQARGDYGYTF.

CDR3 nucleotides: TGCAGCGTTGTGGGGGGCCTAACGCAACCCTACGAGCAGTACTTC. The encoded protein is CSVVGGLTQPYEQYF. This rearrangement joins TRBV29-1 to TRBJ2-7; D assignment may be TRBD1 or TRBD2 (6 bases each). The germline V gene encodes CDR1 SQVTM and CDR2 ANQGSEA. V gave up 4 bases and J gave up 2 bases, with 18 bases separating them. This CDR3 is built from 15 residues.

The chain carries TRBV7-8 and TRBJ1-1; D is ambiguous. The CDR3 spans 14 residues. V was clipped by 1 base and J by 3 bases, with 9 bases between them. The germline V gene has CDR1 SGHVS and CDR2 FQNEAQ. The CDR3 nucleotides are TGTGCCAGCAGCTTAGGGGCAGGTTACACTGAAGCTTTCTTT. Translation: CASSLGAGYTEAFF.

The chain combines TRBV12-1 with TRBJ2-7; TRBD1 is the table's D call and was not checked against the DNA. TRBV12-1 is a pseudogene. This CDR3 has 16 amino acids. The CDR3 DNA is TGTGCCAGCAGCTCCGGGGACAGGGGATACTCCTACGAGCAGTACTTC. Translated, it gives CASSSGDRGYSYEQYF.

This clone has ten or more counts. The genes are TRBV11-2 and TRBJ2-5; D gene ambiguous. This CDR3 has 14 amino acids. V dropped 1 base and J dropped 3 bases, with 9 bases sitting between them. Germline V gene data show CDR1 as SGHAT and CDR2 as FQNNGV. The CDR3 DNA sequence: TGTGCCAGCAGCTTAGGTTTTGGGGAAGAGACCCAGTACTTC. Translating it yields CASSLGFGEETQYF. The variable domain in full, with the rest retrieved from reference TRBV11-2 and TRBJ2-5, is EAGVAQSPRYKIIEKRQSVAFWCNPISGHATLYWYQQILGQGPKLLIQFQNNGVVDDSQLPKDRFSAERLKGVDSTLKIQPAKLEDSAVYLCASSLGFGEETQYFGPGTRLLVL.

This clone came up once. The sample carries other DNA sequences with the same CDR3. This chain connects TRBV13 to TRBJ1-2; D is possibly TRBD1 (5 bases). Trimming left V 0 bases short and J 8 bases short, with 7 bases between. Germline CDR1 reads PRHDT; CDR2 reads FYEKMQ (reference sequence). CDR3 length equals 12 residues. The CDR3 region is CASSLGRGGYTF. The CDR3, as DNA: TGTGCCAGCAGCTTAGGAAGGGGAGGCTACACCTTC.

V is TRBV6-5 and J is TRBJ2-5; TRBD1 matches at 9 bases. The end of the DNA is better explained by TRBJ2-7, so the J call may be wrong. Per the germline V gene, CDR1 is MNHEY and CDR2 is SVGAGI. The CDR3 loop spans 14 amino acids. The CDR3 DNA is TGTGCCAGCAGTGGGACAGGGACATGGCACGAGCAGTACTTC. Translated, it gives CASSGTGTWHEQYF.

The chain joins TRBV6-5 to TRBJ1-2; possibly TRBD1 for D (5 bases). The CDR3 totals 13 residues. Germline V gene data show CDR1 as MNHEY and CDR2 as SVGAGI. Trimming cost V 10 bases and J 3 bases, with 15 bases left between them. This CDR3 reads CATTGGGHYGYTF. The CDR3 DNA reads as TGTGCCACCACAGGCGGGGGACACTATGGCTACACCTTC.

Concerning this clone itself: Given a much more abundant clone one base away, this may be a read error. CDR3: CAGTLGGSFNSPLHF. CDR3 in DNA: TGTGCCGGCACTTTAGGGGGCTCCTTTAATTCACCCCTCCACTTT. The chain couples TRBV27 to TRBJ1-6, with 7 positions matching TRBD1. The CDR3 is 15 amino acids. Germline loops: CDR1 MNHEY, CDR2 SMNVEV (reference sequence).

The V call is TRBV5-6, the J call TRBJ2-7; unclear D gene. V shed 0 bases and J shed 4 bases, with 11 bases lying between them. CDR3 length equals 14 residues. Germline loops: CDR1 SGHDT, CDR2 YYEEEE. CDR3 bases: TGTGCCAGCAGCTTGGTAGGGTCTGTGTACGAGCAGTACTTC. Amino acids: CASSLVGSVYEQYF.

This clone appeared once. The rearrangement links TRBV2 to TRBJ1-5, with D maybe TRBD1 (5 bases). The CDR3 is made up of 12 amino acids. V was trimmed by 7 bases and J by 7 bases, leaving 11 bases between them. Per the germline V gene, CDR1 is SNHLY and CDR2 is FYNNEI. This chain's CDR3 is CASNYGGQPQHF. DNA for the CDR3: TGTGCCAGCAATTATGGGGGGCAGCCCCAGCATTTT. The variable domain in full, with the rest retrieved from reference TRBV2 and TRBJ1-5, is EPEVTQTPSHQVTQMGQEVILRCVPISNHLYFYWYRQILGQKVEFLVSFYNNEISEKSEIFDDQFSVERPDGSNFTLKIRSTKLEDSAMYFCASNYGGQPQHFGDGTRLSIL.

The V gene is TRBV7-9, the J gene TRBJ2-1; D remains unclear. The CDR3 length is 11 residues. The germline V and J ends were trimmed by 3 bases and 7 bases, with 4 bases remaining between them. Germline CDR1 and CDR2: SEHNR and FQNEAQ (reference sequence). The CDR3 region is CASSFRNEQFF. CDR3 nucleotides: TGTGCCAGCAGCTTCAGGAATGAGCAGTTCTTC.

The genes are TRBV4-1 and TRBJ2-7; 8 bases agree with TRBD2. This CDR3 spans 17 amino acids. After removal of 0 bases from V and 3 bases from J, the junction contained 10 bases not matched to a gene. The V gene's germline CDR1 is MGHRA and CDR2 YSYEKL. Written as DNA, the CDR3 is TGCGCCAGCAGCCAAGATAGCGGGGCGGGGGGATTCTACGAGCAGTACTTC. It translates to CASSQDSGAGGFYEQYF.

The rearrangement joins TRBV29-1 to TRBJ2-3; D may correspond to TRBD1 or TRBD2 (5 bases each). The V gene's germline CDR1 is SQVTM and CDR2 ANQGSEA. The CDR3 is made up of 14 amino acids. The V end was cut by 4 bases, the J end by 4 bases, with 15 bases between. The CDR3 reads CSVVLGTVADTQYF. The CDR3 bases are TGCAGCGTTGTGTTGGGGACGGTGGCAGATACGCAGTATTTT.

This rearrangement joins TRBV4-1 to TRBJ2-3; no clear D gene. CDR1 and CDR2 from the germline V gene are MGHRA and YSYEKL. Trimming took 0 bases from V and 2 from J, leaving 12 bases between them. The CDR3 sequence is 16 residues long. DNA of the CDR3: TGCGCCAGCAGCCAAGACTGGCGGCGGACCACAGATACGCAGTATTTT. Its protein is CASSQDWRRTTDTQYF.

V and J are TRBV9 and TRBJ1-1, with D possibly being TRBD1 (5 bases). CDR3 length: 16 residues. The V and J ends lost 4 bases and 3 bases respectively, with 19 bases between them. CDR1 and CDR2 from the germline V gene are SGDLS and YYNGEE. CDR3 residues: CASSPGTLRGDTEAFF. Here the CDR3 DNA reads TGTGCCAGCAGCCCTGGGACGTTGCGGGGTGACACTGAAGCTTTCTTT. Full variable domain (missing parts from reference TRBV9 and TRBJ1-1): DSGVTQTPKHLITATGQRVTLRCSPRSGDLSVYWYQQSLDQGLQFLIQYYNGEERAKGNILERFSAQQFPDLHSELNLSSLELGDSALYFCASSPGTLRGDTEAFFGQGTRLTVV.

The chain joins TRBV14 to TRBJ2-3; D call uncertain. The germline V gene has CDR1 SGHDN and CDR2 FVKESK. This CDR3 region has 15 residues. V dropped 1 base and J dropped 0 bases, with 8 bases sitting between them. CDR3 bases: TGTGCCAGCAGCCAAGTAGGTTATAGCACAGATACGCAGTATTTT. It is translated as CASSQVGYSTDTQYF.

This sequence joins TRBV7-9 and TRBJ2-3; 7 nucleotides match TRBD2. V dropped 10 bases and J dropped 1; count of bases not matched to a gene: 2. The germline CDR1 and CDR2 sequences are SEHNR and FQNEAQ (reference sequence). There are 12 residues in the CDR3. The CDR3 here is CATRGGTDTQYF. DNA for the CDR3: TGTGCCACCCGGGGGGGCACAGATACGCAGTATTTT.

The chain recombines TRBV5-1 with TRBJ1-1, with D uncertain. The V and J ends lost 3 bases and 4 bases respectively, with 19 bases between them. The germline V gene encodes CDR1 SGHRS and CDR2 YFSETQ. CDR3 size: 16 residues. CDR3 bases: TGCGCCAGCAGCTCACCCACGAGCGGTGGTGGCACTGAAGCTTTCTTT. It is translated as CASSSPTSGGGTEAFF.

The chain has TRBV6-1 and TRBJ2-7, with 10 bases matching TRBD1. The CDR3 loop spans 17 amino acids. Per the germline V gene, CDR1 is MNHNS and CDR2 is SASEGT. V was pared by 4 bases and J by 6 bases, with 15 bases of the junction left unmatched. The CDR3 coding sequence is TGTGCCAGCAGTGGGGGGAACGACAGGGGGCGATTGTTCGAGCAGTACTTC. This translates into CASSGGNDRGRLFEQYF.

The chain combines TRBV13 with TRBJ2-5; 9 nucleotides line up with TRBD1. The junction had 12 bases not matched to a gene; V was cut back by 1 base and J by 0 bases. The germline V gene has CDR1 PRHDT and CDR2 FYEKMQ (reference sequence). CDR3 size: 19 residues. CDR3 sequence: CASSLERQGGIGDQETQYF. The CDR3 region has the DNA TGTGCCAGCAGCTTAGAGCGACAGGGGGGTATTGGGGACCAAGAGACCCAGTACTTC.

There are a few counts of this clone. This chain links TRBV5-1 with TRBJ2-7; TRBD1 matches 7 bases. V gave up 3 bases and J gave up 0 bases; unmatched junction bases: 0. The CDR3 runs 13 residues. Germline CDR1 reads SGHRS; CDR2 reads YFSETQ. CDR3 in DNA: TGCGCCAGCAGCTGGGACAGCTCCTACGAGCAGTACTTC. This codes for CASSWDSSYEQYF. Full variable domain (remainder filled in from reference TRBV5-1 and TRBJ2-7): KAGVTQTPRYLIKTRGQQVTLSCSPISGHRSVSWYQQTPGQGLQFLFEYFSETQRNKGNFPGRFSGRQFSNSRSEMNVSTLELGDSALYLCASSWDSSYEQYFGPGTRLTVT.

The chain employs TRBV27 and TRBJ1-2; 7 bases align to TRBD1. Germline lookup yields CDR1 MNHEY and CDR2 SMNVEV (reference sequence). This CDR3 has 13 amino acids. V was pared by 3 bases and J by 6 bases, with 4 bases of the junction left unmatched. Here the CDR3 reads CASSFGGGDGYTF. As DNA, the CDR3 is TGTGCCAGCAGTTTTGGAGGGGGCGATGGCTACACCTTC.

The rearrangement links TRBV7-6 to TRBJ2-1; TRBD2 aligns across 8 bases. This CDR3 is 16 amino acids long. V dropped 1 base and J dropped 9; count of bases not matched to a gene: 11. Germline-derived CDR1 and CDR2 are SGHVS and FNYEAQ. The CDR3 DNA follows: TGTGCCAGCAGCTTAGGTACGGGAGGGCCTCAGGTTGAGCAGTTCTTC. Translated, it gives CASSLGTGGPQVEQFF.

V is TRBV5-8 and J is TRBJ2-3, with TRBD1 matching over 10 bases. This CDR3 has 20 residues. The V and J ends lost 3 bases and 0 bases, in that order; junction bases with no gene match: 16. The germline CDR1 and CDR2 sequences are SGHTS and YDEGEE. CDR3 in amino acids: CASSSATGGDRGLSTDTQYF. The CDR3 bases are TGTGCCAGCAGCTCAGCGACAGGGGGCGACCGGGGGCTGAGCACAGATACGCAGTATTTT. Together with reference TRBV5-8 and TRBJ2-3, the CDR3 gives the full variable domain: EAGVTQSPTHLIKTRGQQATLRCSPISGHTSVYWYQQALGLGLQFLLWYDEGEERNRGNFPPRFSGRQFPNYSSELNVNALELEDSALYLCASSSATGGDRGLSTDTQYFGPGTRLTVL.

The chain carries TRBV7-2 and TRBJ2-5; D remains ambiguous. From germline, CDR1 is SGHTA and CDR2 FQGNSA. Trimming stripped 1 base from V and 5 bases from J, with 11 bases between. The CDR3 is 14 amino acids. The CDR3 is CASSLETVGETQYF. For the CDR3, the DNA is TGTGCCAGCAGCTTAGAAACGGTCGGGGAGACCCAGTACTTC.

This rearrangement joins TRBV19 to TRBJ2-1; the match to TRBD2 covers 13 bases. The CDR3 has 14 residues. Trimming took 8 bases from V and 2 from J; bases not matched to a gene: 0. Germline lookup yields CDR1 LNHDA and CDR2 SQIVND (reference sequence). CDR3 residues: CASGLAGAYNEQFF. CDR3 bases: TGTGCCAGTGGACTAGCGGGGGCCTACAATGAGCAGTTCTTC.

V and J are TRBV11-2 and TRBJ1-1; D possibly corresponds to TRBD1 (6 bases). This CDR3 spans 14 amino acids. The germline V gene has CDR1 SGHAT and CDR2 FQNNGV. V was clipped by 1 base and J by 5 bases, with 11 bases between them. The CDR3 nucleotides are TGTGCCAGCAGCTTAGGCAGGGGTACGACTGAAGCTTTCTTT. Protein sequence: CASSLGRGTTEAFF.

The chain joins TRBV11-2 to TRBJ1-1, with D perhaps TRBD1 (5 bases). Between the trimmed V and J ends, which lost 5 bases and 1 base, there was a span of 14 bases. The germline gives CDR1 SGHAT, CDR2 FQNNGV. The CDR3 has 15 residues. The CDR3 region has the DNA TGTGCCAGCAGCCCGAGCTATGGGGGGAACACTGAAGCTTTCTTT. Encoded protein: CASSPSYGGNTEAFF.

The chain joins TRBV5-8 to TRBJ2-2; the D is unclear. Between the trimmed V and J ends, which lost 4 bases and 7 bases, there was a span of 8 bases. This CDR3 spans 12 amino acids. Germline lookup yields CDR1 SGHTS and CDR2 YDEGEE. CDR3 coding DNA: TGTGCCAGCAGCCTCATAAACGGGGAGCTGTTTTTT. This codes for CASSLINGELFF.

Worth noting for this clone: Mismatch with germline at one junction end may stem from a read error. The CDR3 loop is CASSLVAGSRETQYF. CDR3 DNA: TGTGCTAGCAGCTTAGTAGCGGGGAGCCGAGAGACCCAGTACTTC. The rearrangement uses TRBV7-7 and TRBJ2-5; 8 bases agree with TRBD2. This CDR3 is built from 15 residues. The germline CDR1 and CDR2 sequences are SSHAT and FNYEAQ (reference sequence).